The clone carrying this T cell receptor (beta chain) was counted between two and nine times. These data are taken from a study of regulatory T cells in long-lasting Graves disease. Time point reported: newly diagnosed GD, antithyroid drugs for less than 3 months. PBMC-extracted RNA yielded the TCR library. The length of the CDR3 is 17 residues. V was clipped by 5 bases and J by 1 base, with 16 bases between them. The germline V gene has CDR1 KGHDR and CDR2 SFDVKD. The authors built TCR beta libraries using iRepertoire HTBI primers and Arm-PCR of CDR3 regions. TCRdb re-analysed the multiplex PCR reads in MiXCR, keeping a single row per CDR3 protein. The sample yields about 330,000 distinct CDR3 sequences, around 16% seen once. In addition, the sample was reused for a study of T cells in Graves' hyperthyroidism and ophthalmopathy. That report notes: Blood held most thyroid clonotypes expanded above 0.001 frequency. A 13 V-J model separated ophthalmopathy from stable hyperthyroidism.

This chain connects TRBV24-1 to TRBJ2-2; D not resolved. The sequence was obtained from a young woman with Graves disease. Sequenced here: peripheral blood mononuclear cells (PBMCs), sampled at new diagnosis, from a patient treated with antithyroid drugs. In DNA form, the CDR3 reads TGTGCCACCAGTGTGTCGTTGGGCAACCTGAACACCGGGGAGCTGTTTTTT. Amino acid sequence: CATSVSLGNLNTGELFF.